Below, 15 T cell receptor beta chains from the same sample are listed, as sequenced in a study of T cell responses to AZD1222 COVID-19 vaccine (dated by TCRdb to the early 2020s). The sample's time point label is to be understood as: baseline before first vaccination. Library method: the immunoSEQ multiplex PCR assay. In its TCRdb copy, this immuneACCESS table keeps in-frame sequences only and misses some clones. Where compared with another copy, unresolved V genes explain less than half of these, and the others have no known cause. Counted in this sample were 25,000 to 30,000 clones; around 80% of them appeared once. Approximately 5% of the sample is in the top ten clones. The input for sequencing was peripheral blood, taken on day 0 of AZD1222 vaccination. The receptors come from an adult in good health.

V and J are TRBV5-1 and TRBJ1-1; D possibly corresponds to TRBD1 (5 bases). CDR1 is SGHRS, CDR2 YFSETQ, per germline. The CDR3 has 14 residues. Deletions cut 1 base from V and 5 bases from J, with 12 bases between. CDR3 sequence reads: CASSLSGWETEAFF. The CDR3 nucleotides are TGCGCCAGCAGCTTGTCAGGGTGGGAGACTGAAGCTTTCTTT.

This clone was counted a few times. The V gene is TRBV21-1, the J gene TRBJ2-7; TRBD2, as called in the table, went unchecked against the DNA. TRBV21-1 is a known pseudogene. The CDR3 has 13 amino acids. The CDR3 sequence is CASSRGGSYEQYV. CDR3 nucleotide sequence: TGTGCCAGCAGCAGAGGCGGCTCCTACGAGCAGTACGTC.

The chain joins TRBV7-9 to TRBJ1-2; D remains unclear. With 6 bases removed from V and 0 bases from J, the gap between germline ends came to 5 bases. The CDR3 is 12 residues long. Germline CDR1 and CDR2: SEHNR and FQNEAQ (reference sequence). In DNA, the CDR3 is TGTGCCAGCAGTCGAACTAACTATGGCTACACCTTC. As protein: CASSRTNYGYTF.

The chain combines TRBV14 with TRBJ2-1; 11 positions match TRBD2. J lost 7 bases, V lost 1 base, and 6 bases had no gene match. Germline loops: CDR1 SGHDN, CDR2 FVKESK. The CDR3 contains 16 residues. CDR3 sequence reads: CASSQGAASGGNEQFF. DNA of the CDR3: TGTGCCAGCAGCCAAGGAGCGGCTAGCGGGGGGAATGAGCAGTTCTTC.

V gene TRBV15 combines with J gene TRBJ1-6, with a weak D call TRBD1 (6 bases). The CDR3 contains 17 residues. The V end was cut by 4 bases, the J end by 6 bases, with 19 bases between. Germline loops: CDR1 LNHNV, CDR2 YYDKDF (reference sequence). In DNA, the CDR3 is TGTGCCACCAGCACACCTACTTCTACAGGGCTTAATTCACCCCTCCACTTT. Protein sequence: CATSTPTSTGLNSPLHF.

Here the CDR3 reads CASSLSGQFNQPQHF. CDR3 nucleotide sequence: TGTGCCAGCAGTTTATCGGGACAGTTTAATCAGCCCCAGCATTTT. J is TRBJ1-5 and V is TRBV6-5; 7 nucleotides line up with TRBD1. J lost 4 bases, V lost 4 bases, and 7 bases had no gene match. The CDR3 runs to 15 residues. Germline V gene sequence: CDR1 MNHEY, CDR2 SVGAGI.

The chain combines TRBV5-1 with TRBJ1-2; the D is unclear. Germline V gives CDR1 SGHRS, CDR2 YFSETQ. The CDR3 is 13 residues long. With 2 bases removed from V and 5 bases from J, the gap between germline ends came to 10 bases. CDR3 residues: CASSFPSDYGYTF. In DNA form, the CDR3 reads TGCGCCAGCAGCTTCCCCTCCGATTATGGCTACACCTTC.

This chain uses TRBV4-1 with TRBJ1-2; no reliable D call. The V end was cut by 0 bases, the J end by 11 bases, with 13 bases between. The germline CDR1 and CDR2 sequences are MGHRA and YSYEKL. This CDR3 is built from 13 residues. The chain's CDR3 is CASSQDQSGHYTF. Here the CDR3 DNA reads TGCGCCAGCAGCCAAGATCAGAGCGGGCATTACACCTTC.

This sequence joins TRBV24-1 and TRBJ2-1; D is unclear. Germline CDR1 KGHDR, CDR2 SFDVKD. CDR3 length equals 12 residues. The V end lost 6 bases, the J end lost 3 bases, and 5 bases lay between the germline ends. CDR3 bases: TGTGCCACCAGTAACTTCTACAATGAGCAGTTCTTC. Translating it yields CATSNFYNEQFF.

The chain employs TRBV4-1 and TRBJ2-7, with D perhaps matching TRBD2 (7 bases). Germline assignment: CDR1 MGHRA and CDR2 YSYEKL. The V gene lost 5 bases and the J gene lost 2 bases, with 13 bases spanning the gap. The CDR3 has 14 residues. The CDR3 spells CASSGWGGTYEQYF. DNA of the CDR3: TGCGCCAGCAGCGGGTGGGGGGGCACCTACGAGCAGTACTTC.

The chain uses TRBV27 and TRBJ1-5; D remains ambiguous. The CDR3 is 9 residues long. The germline V gene has CDR1 MNHEY and CDR2 SMNVEV (reference sequence). The ends were cut back, 7 bases at V and 16 bases at J, with 11 bases in the middle. CDR3 loop: CASIGWAHF. Written as DNA, the CDR3 is TGTGCCAGCATAGGGTGGGCTCATTTT.

This clone was seen just once. This chain joins TRBV2 and TRBJ2-3; D might be TRBD1 (6 bases). Between the trimmed V and J ends, which lost 6 bases and 0 bases, there was a span of 13 bases. The CDR3 contains 15 residues. In germline, CDR1 is SNHLY, CDR2 FYNNEI. Here the CDR3 reads CASSRTEPSTDTQYF. The CDR3 DNA reads as TGTGCCAGCAGCCGGACAGAGCCTAGCACAGATACGCAGTATTTT.

This clone appeared a single time. The J gene is TRBJ2-3, the V gene TRBV29-1; TRBD2 agrees at 8 bases. Germline V CDR1 and CDR2: SQVTM, ANQGSEA. The length of the CDR3 is 14 residues. V trimming: 7 bases; J trimming: 0 bases; junction bases outside the gene matches: 6. CDR3 amino acids: CSEGSGGSTDTQYF. The CDR3 DNA is TGCAGCGAGGGATCGGGGGGGAGCACAGATACGCAGTATTTT.

The gene calls are TRBV25-1 and TRBJ1-1; unclear D gene. Between the trimmed V and J ends, which lost 8 bases and 1 base, there was a span of 8 bases. The CDR3 is 12 amino acids. The germline V gene has CDR1 MGHDK and CDR2 SYGVNS. CDR3 bases: TGTGCCAGCCGCGAGCAGAACACTGAAGCTTTCTTT. Its protein is CASREQNTEAFF.

This clone was counted a single time. The rearrangement links TRBV12-3 or TRBV12-4 to TRBJ1-3, with no clear D. The CDR3 loop spans 12 amino acids. V lost 6 bases, J lost 2 bases, and 5 bases lay in between. In DNA form, the CDR3 reads TGTGCCAGCAGAAGACCTGGAAACACCATATATTTT. It translates to CASRRPGNTIYF.